This TCR beta chain derives from a study of shared T cell receptors in the human thymus. Assay: immunoSEQ multiplex PCR; the TCRdb copy retains only in-frame clones and omits some. The data contain hundreds of thousands of clones, approximately 85% of them seen just once; the ten biggest clones take up 0.008% to 0.011%. Germline CDR1 ENHRY, CDR2 SYGVKD. Deletions cut 4 bases from V and 2 bases from J, with 12 bases between. The CDR3 is 15 amino acids. These data also formed part of another study, on human thymus T cells.

V is TRBV10-3 and J is TRBJ1-5; tentatively, D is TRBD1 (5 bases). The sequence derives from a girl less than two years old with a congenital heart defect. The material sequenced was thymocytes. DNA for the CDR3: TGTGCCATCAGTGCCCACCCGGGGGGCAATCAGCCCCAGCATTTT. This translates into CAISAHPGGNQPQHF.